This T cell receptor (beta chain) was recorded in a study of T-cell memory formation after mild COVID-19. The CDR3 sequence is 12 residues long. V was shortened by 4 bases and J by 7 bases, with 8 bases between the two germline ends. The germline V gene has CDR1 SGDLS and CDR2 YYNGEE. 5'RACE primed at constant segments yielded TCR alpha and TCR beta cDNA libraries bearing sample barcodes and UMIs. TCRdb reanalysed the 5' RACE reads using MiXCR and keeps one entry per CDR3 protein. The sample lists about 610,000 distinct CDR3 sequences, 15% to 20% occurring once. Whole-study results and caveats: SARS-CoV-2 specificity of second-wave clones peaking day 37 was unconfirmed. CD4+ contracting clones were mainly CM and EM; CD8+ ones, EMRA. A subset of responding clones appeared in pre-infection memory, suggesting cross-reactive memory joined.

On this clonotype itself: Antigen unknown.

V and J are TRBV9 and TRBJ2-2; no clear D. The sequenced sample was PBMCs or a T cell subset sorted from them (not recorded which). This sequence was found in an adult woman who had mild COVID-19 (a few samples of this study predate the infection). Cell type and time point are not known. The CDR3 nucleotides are TGTGCCAGCAGCCCAGAGTACGGGGAGCTGTTTTTT. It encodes CASSPEYGELFF.